This TCR beta chain was obtained from a study of blood T cell repertoires in COVID-19. V was pared by 3 bases and J by 7 bases, with 19 bases between. The CDR3 is 15 amino acids. Germline V gives CDR1 SGHRS, CDR2 YFSETQ. TCRdb keeps only in-frame clones here, not all; method: immunoSEQ multiplex PCR. The sample shows tens of thousands of clones, 70% to 90% of them seen only once. The clonotype was recovered from a human donor in a cohort sampled during active COVID-19. J is TRBJ1-1 and V is TRBV5-1; possibly TRBD1 for D (5 bases). The sample taken for sequencing was peripheral blood. The CDR3 nucleotides are TGCGCCAGCAGCTCTCTCCGGGACGGGAGGGGTGAAGCTTTCTTT. Amino acid sequence: CASSSLRDGRGEAFF. The full variable domain, its missing parts supplied by reference TRBV5-1 and TRBJ1-1, is KAGVTQTPRYLIKTRGQQVTLSCSPISGHRSVSWYQQTPGQGLQFLFEYFSETQRNKGNFPGRFSGRQFSNSRSEMNVSTLELGDSALYLCASSSLRDGRGEAFFGQGTRLTVV.